This TCR beta chain derives from a study of blood T cells in healthy people across ages. Study-wide points: Higher naive T cell percentage went strongly together with higher TCR beta diversity. Investigators treated diversity estimates from one million T cells as underestimates. Compared with aged donors, long-lived donors showed fewer expanded clones, suggesting selection.

Germline V lookup: CDR1 LGHNA, CDR2 YNFKEQ. The CDR3 is 18 amino acids. Regarding this clonotype: Its antigen is still unknown. One end of the junction varies from germline; a read error may be responsible.

A second PCR, run for about 7 to 12 cycles, used a sample-barcoded 5' primer plus a J-beta primer mix. MiXCR, applied by TCRdb to the 5' RACE reads, yields one record per CDR3 protein. The sample shows hundreds of thousands of distinct CDR3 sequences, around 48% of them seen only once. Per sample, extraction of total RNA gave at least 6 micrograms in every case. This clonotype originated in a woman aged 60-75 years in good health. The chain is built from TRBV4-2 and TRBJ2-7; 11 bases agree with TRBD2. Input material: blood. The CDR3 DNA reads TGTGCCCGCAGCCAAGTTTCCCTGACTAGCGGGACTTCCTACGAGCAGTACTTC. This sequence encodes CARSQVSLTSGTSYEQYF.